A single T cell receptor (beta chain) is shown here with its context. This clone's antigen is unknown. No clone much larger than this one lies a single base away; base qualities are absent. V is pared back by 0 bases and J by 3 bases, with 14 bases lying between the germline termini. The germline V gene sets CDR1 to SNHLY and CDR2 to FYNNEI. Spanning cysteine to phenylalanine, the CDR3 consists of 16 amino acids. Left in the record is the CDR3 DNA by itself, 48 bases read in frame from the first base. This sample stems from a study of OX40 agonist ivuxolimab in advanced cancers. With respect to the entire study: Ivuxolimab was an agonistic, fully human IgG2 monoclonal antibody directed against OX40 (CD134), a costimulatory receptor. Intravenous ivuxolimab was administered to patients every 2 weeks at six dose levels: 0.01, 0.1, 0.3, 1.5, 3 and 10 mg/kg. Partial responses were achieved by three dose-escalation patients, of whom one had hepatocellular carcinoma and two had cutaneous melanoma. Of the 50 or so patients in dose escalation, about 20 had hepatocellular carcinoma, about 15 had melanoma, 9 had renal cell carcinoma and 9 had head and neck cancer. The dose-escalation cohort was around 84% male with a mean age of 60 years, ranging from roughly 23 to 90. Peripheral TCRbeta sequencing was intended to test whether TCR sequence diversity was altered and clonal T-cell expansion was caused by ivuxolimab. Prior anti-PD-1, anti-PD-L1 or anti-CTLA-4 therapy was permitted, and checkpoint inhibitors had been received by about 36% of dose-escalation patients. The monotherapy dose-escalation portion (N ≈ 50 patients) of the phase I ivuxolimab trial is reported in the paper.

Patients with autoimmune disease history or receiving systemic immunosuppression were excluded from the trial. In every dose cohort, peripheral blood was drawn for TCR sequencing at baseline, cycle 4 day 1, and cycle 7 day 1. Samples were obtained from an open-label, multicenter, first-in-human phase I dose-escalation trial of ivuxolimab. Adults with locally advanced or metastatic melanoma, renal cell carcinoma, hepatocellular carcinoma or head and neck squamous cell carcinoma were enrolled in the trial. Before TCR sequencing, CD4+ T cells and CD8+ T cells from peripheral blood were sorted into separate populations. Genomic DNA was isolated from the sorted cells so that the TCRbeta CDR3 region could be sequenced. TCRbeta CDR3 regions were sequenced using the immunoSEQ Assay. TCRdb mirrors the immuneACCESS table, restricted to in-frame sequences. Some clones are absent from its copies; in checked studies, under half trace to an unresolved V gene, and the reason for the others is unknown. The sample has some 85,000 clones on record, around 87% of them singletons. The ten largest clones capture just under 0.25% of the sample.

General study outcomes and caveats: The antigen specificity of the peripheral T cells that underwent clonal expansion was not determined. Clonal expansion of both CD4+ and CD8+ blood T cells was observed from baseline to week 6 at doses 0.1 to 3.0 mg/kg. After ivuxolimab, CD8+ T cells had more expanded clones than CD4+ T cells on average. Partial responders in the 0.1-3.0 mg/kg groups had among the lowest normalized peripheral clonal expansion, especially among CD8+ T cells. Low levels of normalized T-cell clonal expansion were also seen in some nonresponding patients.

The sequencing used CD4+ or CD8+ T cells sorted from blood, collected in a trial of the OX40 agonist ivuxolimab. The TCR was taken from an adult with an advanced solid tumor such as melanoma, head and neck, liver or kidney cancer. The receptor chain draws on TRBV2 and TRBJ1-1; the D segment could be TRBD1, given 6 matching bases. In nucleotides, the sequence is TGTGCCAGCAGTGAAGCGCTTGGGCAGGGGCACACTGAAGCTTTCTTT. This encodes CASSEALGQGHTEAFF.